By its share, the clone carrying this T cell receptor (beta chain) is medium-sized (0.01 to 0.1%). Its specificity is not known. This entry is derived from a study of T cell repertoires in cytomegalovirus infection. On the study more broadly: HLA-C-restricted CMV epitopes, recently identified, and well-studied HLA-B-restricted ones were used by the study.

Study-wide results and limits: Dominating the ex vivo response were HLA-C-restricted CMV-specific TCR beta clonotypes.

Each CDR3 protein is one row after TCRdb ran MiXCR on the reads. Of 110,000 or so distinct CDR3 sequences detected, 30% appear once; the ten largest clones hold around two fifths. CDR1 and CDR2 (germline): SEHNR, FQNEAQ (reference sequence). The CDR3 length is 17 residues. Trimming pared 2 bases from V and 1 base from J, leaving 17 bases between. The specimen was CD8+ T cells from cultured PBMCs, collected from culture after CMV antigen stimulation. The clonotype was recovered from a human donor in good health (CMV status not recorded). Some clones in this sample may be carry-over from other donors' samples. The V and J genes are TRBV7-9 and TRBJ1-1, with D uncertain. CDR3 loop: CASSLRRGLIGNTEAFF. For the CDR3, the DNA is TGTGCCAGCAGCTTACGTAGAGGGTTGATTGGGAACACTGAAGCTTTCTTT. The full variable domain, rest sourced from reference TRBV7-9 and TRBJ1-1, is DTGVSQNPRHKITKRGQNVTFRCDPISEHNRLYWYRQTLGQGPEFLTYFQNEAQLEKSRLLSDRFSAERPKGSFSTLEIQRTEQGDSAMYLCASSLRRGLIGNTEAFFGQGTRLTVV.